This TCR beta chain was identified in a study of blood T cell repertoires in COVID-19. Study information: PBMCs, B-cell-depleted T cells, or T cells were the source of the cDNA or gDNA that made up the material.

Germline values: CDR1 LGHNA, CDR2 YNFKEQ. This CDR3 spans 18 amino acids. J was trimmed by 5 bases and V by 1 base; bases with no gene match: 11. TCRdb keeps only in-frame clones here, not all; method: immunoSEQ multiplex PCR. Here the sample spans just under 60,000 clones, around 73% being singletons. Source material: peripheral blood. This sequence originates from a man aged 80 or over with acute or convalescent COVID-19. The chain has TRBV4-2 and TRBJ2-2; 9 nucleotides agree with TRBD2. CDR3 residues: CASSQAVSGSGLTGELFF. CDR3 nucleotide sequence: TGTGCCAGCAGCCAAGCGGTTAGCGGGAGTGGATTGACCGGGGAGCTGTTTTTT.